This T cell receptor beta chain stems from a study of shared clonotypes between healthy human individuals. For sorted subsets, about 0.2 ug DNA per replicate equaled about 30,000 T cell genomes. Per the study methods: Filtering differed since immunoSEQ provided only junctions, with no quality scores. Here immunoSEQ multiplex PCR was the method, and the copy in TCRdb shows in-frame clones only, minus some. V, J and clone size reflect that table, while D and trimming were determined from the DNA. The table records about 2.4 million clones, 93% of them present only once. CDR1 SGHNT and CDR2 YYREEE come from the germline V gene (reference sequence). With V trimmed by 4 bases and J by 0 bases, 3 bases remained unmatched. The CDR3 extends over 15 amino acids.

Sequencing used naive CD4+ T cells from PBMCs. Subset reported: CD45RA+ positively selected. This TCR was recovered from a man aged 18 to 29 in good health. Some clones in this sample may be carry-over from other donors' samples. This chain uses TRBV5-4 with TRBJ2-3, with 9 bases matching TRBD2. This chain's CDR3 is CASSRSGGSTDTQYF. The CDR3 DNA reads TGTGCCAGCAGCCGTAGCGGGGGCAGCACAGATACGCAGTATTTT.